Listed below are T cell receptor beta chains from one sample, sequenced in a study of blood T cells in healthy people across ages. TCRdb reanalysed the 5' RACE reads using MiXCR and keeps one entry per CDR3 protein. The repertoire consists of around 1,500,000 distinct CDR3 sequences, with roughly 27% occurring once and the leading ten covering roughly 8%. The sample taken for sequencing was blood. Receptors were obtained from a woman aged 25 to 39 in good health. Each CDR3 is given with its conserved first and last residue. Each record gives: clone size, J gene, V gene, D gene, CDR3 DNA, CDR3 protein. A D gene is named only where the DNA matches it firmly. Size is stated for part of the rows, as once, few or many counts, or as a class when the clone is expanded.

clone size: .
J gene: TRBJ1-2
V gene: TRBV5-1
D gene: .
CDR3 DNA: TGCGCCAGCAGCTTGGTGCAGGGAGCGAACTATGGCTACACCTTC
CDR3 protein: CASSLVQGANYGYTF

clone size: .
J gene: TRBJ1-5
V gene: TRBV6-5
D gene: .
CDR3 DNA: TGTGCCAGCAAAAGGGACCCATATAGCAATCAGCCCCAGCATTTT
CDR3 protein: CASKRDPYSNQPQHF

clone size: few
J gene: TRBJ2-7
V gene: TRBV20-1
D gene: .
CDR3 DNA: TGCAGTGCCCCGAGGACAGCCGACGAGCAGTACTTC
CDR3 protein: CSAPRTADEQYF

clone size: .
J gene: TRBJ2-7
V gene: TRBV12-3/TRBV12-4
D gene: TRBD2
CDR3 DNA: TGTGCCAGCAGCATCGGGGGGGGGCGCGGCGAGCAGTACTTC
CDR3 protein: CASSIGGGRGEQYF

clone size: many
J gene: TRBJ2-7
V gene: TRBV6-1
D gene: .
CDR3 DNA: TGTGCCAGCAGTGACAGGGGTGAAGGCTACGAGCAGTACTTC
CDR3 protein: CASSDRGEGYEQYF

clone size: few
J gene: TRBJ1-4
V gene: TRBV15
D gene: .
CDR3 DNA: TGTGCCACCAGCAGAGGTTCTTCGGGGATGTATGAAAAACTGTTTTTT
CDR3 protein: CATSRGSSGMYEKLFF

clone size: .
J gene: TRBJ2-7
V gene: TRBV5-1
D gene: .
CDR3 DNA: TGCGCCAGCAGCTTTGAGGGAATTGGATACGAGCAGTACTTC
CDR3 protein: CASSFEGIGYEQYF

clone size: many
J gene: TRBJ2-5
V gene: TRBV7-9
D gene: .
CDR3 DNA: TGTGCCAGCAGCTTAGACGGCAACCAAGAGACCCAGTACTTC
CDR3 protein: CASSLDGNQETQYF

clone size: many
J gene: TRBJ2-1
V gene: TRBV12-3/TRBV12-4
D gene: .
CDR3 DNA: TGTGCCAGCAGTTTACTCGACAGGAATGAGCAGTTCTTC
CDR3 protein: CASSLLDRNEQFF

clone size: .
J gene: TRBJ1-1
V gene: TRBV7-9
D gene: .
CDR3 DNA: TGTGCCAGCAGCCCCAGGGGAACGGGGAACACTGAAGCTTTCTTT
CDR3 protein: CASSPRGTGNTEAFF

clone size: few
J gene: TRBJ2-7
V gene: TRBV12-3/TRBV12-4
D gene: TRBD2
CDR3 DNA: TGTGCCAGCAGTTTAGGGACTCTAGCGGGGGAGTACGAGCAGTACTTC
CDR3 protein: CASSLGTLAGEYEQYF

clone size: many
J gene: TRBJ2-1
V gene: TRBV7-2
D gene: TRBD2
CDR3 DNA: TGTGCCAGCAGCTTATTTTCGGGGGGCTCCTACAATGAGCAGTTCTTC
CDR3 protein: CASSLFSGGSYNEQFF

clone size: .
J gene: TRBJ2-7
V gene: TRBV7-9
D gene: .
CDR3 DNA: TGTTCCAGCAGCCCAGACAGCTACGAGCAGTACTTC
CDR3 protein: CSSSPDSYEQYF

clone size: .
J gene: TRBJ2-2
V gene: TRBV7-2
D gene: .
CDR3 DNA: TGTGCCAGCAGCTTAGGGACGTCAGGGTGGACGGCCGGGGAGCTGTTTTTT
CDR3 protein: CASSLGTSGWTAGELFF

clone size: few
J gene: TRBJ1-1
V gene: TRBV7-2
D gene: TRBD1
CDR3 DNA: TGTGCCAGCAGCCTAGGGGGCCTGGGGTCTGAAGCTTTCTTT
CDR3 protein: CASSLGGLGSEAFF

clone size: .
J gene: TRBJ1-1
V gene: TRBV5-5
D gene: .
CDR3 DNA: TGTGCCAGCAGCTTGGCCCGGCCCACGAACACTGAAGCTTTCTTT
CDR3 protein: CASSLARPTNTEAFF

clone size: .
J gene: TRBJ2-4
V gene: TRBV7-2
D gene: .
CDR3 DNA: TGTGCCAGCAGCTTAGCCGACGGGGGACGGAGTCCGTACTTC
CDR3 protein: CASSLADGGRSPYF

clone size: many
J gene: TRBJ2-7
V gene: TRBV3-1
D gene: TRBD1
CDR3 DNA: TGTGCCAGCAGCCGCCGACAGGGGCCCTACGAGCAGTACTTC
CDR3 protein: CASSRRQGPYEQYF

clone size: few
J gene: TRBJ2-1
V gene: TRBV25-1
D gene: .
CDR3 DNA: TGTGCCAGCAGTGAACCTAGCCCCTACAATGAGCAGTTCTTC
CDR3 protein: CASSEPSPYNEQFF

clone size: once
J gene: TRBJ2-7
V gene: TRBV6-2/TRBV6-3
D gene: TRBD1
CDR3 DNA: TGTGCCAGCAGTTACGTTCTCCGGGACAGAGTTAGCTACGAGCAGTACTTC
CDR3 protein: CASSYVLRDRVSYEQYF

clone size: many
J gene: TRBJ1-2
V gene: TRBV4-3
D gene: .
CDR3 DNA: TGCGCCAGCAGCCAAGAGGCCAACCCTAACTATGGCTACACCTTC
CDR3 protein: CASSQEANPNYGYTF

clone size: .
J gene: TRBJ2-5
V gene: TRBV25-1
D gene: TRBD1
CDR3 DNA: TGTGCCAGCAGTGATGCCAGGGGGACGGAGACCCAGTACTTC
CDR3 protein: CASSDARGTETQYF

clone size: few
J gene: TRBJ2-2
V gene: TRBV20-1
D gene: .
CDR3 DNA: TGCAGTGCCCCTTTAGGGATGGACGGGGAGCTGTTTTTT
CDR3 protein: CSAPLGMDGELFF

clone size: few
J gene: TRBJ1-3
V gene: TRBV12-3/TRBV12-4
D gene: .
CDR3 DNA: TGTGCCAGCGGGGCAGGAAACACCATATATTTT
CDR3 protein: CASGAGNTIYF

clone size: few
J gene: TRBJ1-1
V gene: TRBV7-8
D gene: .
CDR3 DNA: TGTGCCAGCAGCTCAGCCGACAGGAATGATGAAGCTTTCTTT
CDR3 protein: CASSSADRNDEAFF

clone size: .
J gene: TRBJ2-7
V gene: TRBV7-2
D gene: TRBD2
CDR3 DNA: TGTGCCAGCAGCTCGACTAGCGGGACTCAGTACGAGCAGTACTTC
CDR3 protein: CASSSTSGTQYEQYF

clone size: many
J gene: TRBJ2-1
V gene: TRBV29-1
D gene: .
CDR3 DNA: TGCAGCGTTGTGGTACCCAATAGGAGCAATGAGCAGTTCTTC
CDR3 protein: CSVVVPNRSNEQFF

clone size: once
J gene: TRBJ2-7
V gene: TRBV6-2/TRBV6-3
D gene: TRBD2
CDR3 DNA: TGTGCCAGCAGTACCTCGGTACTAGCGGGAGGGATTGACGAGCAGTACTTC
CDR3 protein: CASSTSVLAGGIDEQYF

clone size: few
J gene: TRBJ2-1
V gene: TRBV12-3/TRBV12-4
D gene: .
CDR3 DNA: TGTGCCAGCAGTCCTACGAAGGTGAGCTCCTACAATGAGCAGTTCTTC
CDR3 protein: CASSPTKVSSYNEQFF

clone size: .
J gene: TRBJ2-5
V gene: TRBV7-3
D gene: .
CDR3 DNA: TGTGCCAGCAGCCCGGGTGGGGGCACCTGGTACCAAGAGACCCAGTACTTC
CDR3 protein: CASSPGGGTWYQETQYF

clone size: many
J gene: TRBJ2-1
V gene: TRBV7-3
D gene: TRBD2
CDR3 DNA: TGTGCCAGCGGACCGGGACTACCCCAGTTCTTC
CDR3 protein: CASGPGLPQFF

clone size: few
J gene: TRBJ1-1
V gene: TRBV7-6
D gene: .
CDR3 DNA: TGTGCCAGCAGCCCTGGGACATTTGGCACTGAAGCTTTCTTT
CDR3 protein: CASSPGTFGTEAFF

clone size: .
J gene: TRBJ2-7
V gene: TRBV7-9
D gene: .
CDR3 DNA: TGTGCCAGCAGCGGGGGGGGCGCAGTCTACGAGCAGTACTTC
CDR3 protein: CASSGGGAVYEQYF

clone size: .
J gene: TRBJ2-5
V gene: TRBV2
D gene: .
CDR3 DNA: TGTGCCAGCAGGGGGACTCAATACAATGAGCAGTACTTC
CDR3 protein: CASRGTQYNEQYF

clone size: .
J gene: TRBJ2-7
V gene: TRBV9
D gene: .
CDR3 DNA: TGTGCCAGCAGCTCTCCCGGGACCGGGAAGGTCCGCGAGCAGTACTTC
CDR3 protein: CASSSPGTGKVREQYF

clone size: few
J gene: TRBJ2-3
V gene: TRBV29-1
D gene: TRBD1
CDR3 DNA: TGCAGCGTTACGACCCCGGGACAGGGGTTTGAAGATACGCAGTATTTT
CDR3 protein: CSVTTPGQGFEDTQYF

clone size: .
J gene: TRBJ2-5
V gene: TRBV7-7
D gene: .
CDR3 DNA: TGTGCCAGCAGGCCTGCCCGGGGAAACCAAGAGACCCAGTACTTC
CDR3 protein: CASRPARGNQETQYF

clone size: many
J gene: TRBJ2-3
V gene: TRBV29-1
D gene: .
CDR3 DNA: TGCAGCGTTGTGAGGGCAGATACGCAGTATTTT
CDR3 protein: CSVVRADTQYF

clone size: few
J gene: TRBJ1-6
V gene: TRBV2
D gene: .
CDR3 DNA: TGTGCCTCCCAGTTGGGTTTTAATTCACCCCTCCACTTT
CDR3 protein: CASQLGFNSPLHF

clone size: few
J gene: TRBJ2-7
V gene: TRBV7-3
D gene: TRBD2
CDR3 DNA: TGTGCCAGCAGCCAAAGCGGGGAAACCTCCTACGAGCAGTACTTC
CDR3 protein: CASSQSGETSYEQYF

clone size: .
J gene: TRBJ2-1
V gene: TRBV5-1
D gene: .
CDR3 DNA: TGCGCCAGCAGCTTGGAGTCGTTCGGGAATGAGCAGTTCTTC
CDR3 protein: CASSLESFGNEQFF

clone size: .
J gene: TRBJ2-7
V gene: TRBV9
D gene: .
CDR3 DNA: TGTGCCAGCAGCGTAGAGGGTCCAGGTGGCTCCTACGAGCAGTACTTC
CDR3 protein: CASSVEGPGGSYEQYF

clone size: .
J gene: TRBJ2-1
V gene: TRBV7-2
D gene: .
CDR3 DNA: TGTGCCAGCAGCTTAAGGGCAGGGTACTACAATGAGCAGTTCTTC
CDR3 protein: CASSLRAGYYNEQFF

clone size: many
J gene: TRBJ2-3
V gene: TRBV10-1
D gene: TRBD2
CDR3 DNA: TGCGCCAGCAGTGGCCCTAAGGGCGGGGGATCAGATACGCAGTATTTT
CDR3 protein: CASSGPKGGGSDTQYF

clone size: many
J gene: TRBJ2-1
V gene: TRBV10-1
D gene: .
CDR3 DNA: TGCGCCAGCAGTGAGTCGATCTCCGGGCAGTTCTTC
CDR3 protein: CASSESISGQFF

clone size: many
J gene: TRBJ1-2
V gene: TRBV4-1
D gene: .
CDR3 DNA: TGCGCCAGCAGCCAAGGGACATCTATTCCTAACTATGGCTACACCTTC
CDR3 protein: CASSQGTSIPNYGYTF